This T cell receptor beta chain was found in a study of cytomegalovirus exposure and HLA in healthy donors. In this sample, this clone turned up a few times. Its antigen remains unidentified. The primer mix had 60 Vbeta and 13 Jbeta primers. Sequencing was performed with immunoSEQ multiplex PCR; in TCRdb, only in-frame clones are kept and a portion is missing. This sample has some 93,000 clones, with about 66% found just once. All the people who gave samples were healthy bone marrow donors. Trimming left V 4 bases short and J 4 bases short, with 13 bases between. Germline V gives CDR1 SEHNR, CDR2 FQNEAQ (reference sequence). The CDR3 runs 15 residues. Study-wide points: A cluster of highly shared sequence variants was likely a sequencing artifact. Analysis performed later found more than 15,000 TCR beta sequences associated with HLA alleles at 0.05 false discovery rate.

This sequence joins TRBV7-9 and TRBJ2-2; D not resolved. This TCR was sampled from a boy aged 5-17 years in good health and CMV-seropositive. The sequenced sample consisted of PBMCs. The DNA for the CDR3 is TGTGCCAGCAGCTCGGTCCCCGGTCGCACCGGGGAGCTGTTTTTT. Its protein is CASSSVPGRTGELFF.